The clone carrying this TCR beta chain was found a few times. Gene names follow the mouse nomenclature. The read is 4 residues too short to cover the CDR3 end, so that end is filled in from the germline J gene. The data belong to a study of CD8+ T cells in alopecia areata. This CDR3 spans 17 amino acids. J gave up 2 bases and V 2 bases, and 5 bases lay outside the gene matches. Germline V lookup: CDR1 NSHNY, CDR2 SYGAGN. The authors extracted RNA and reverse transcribed it into cDNA as the sequencing template. Only in-frame clones appear in the TCRdb table, and some are missing; sequencing was by immunoSEQ multiplex PCR. The specimen has more than 90,000 clones, none found just once.

The rearrangement links TRBV13-1 to TRBJ2-1, with TRBD2 identical over 12 bases. The receptor was isolated from a C3H/HeJ mouse with alopecia areata. For the strain, the MHC haplotype given is H2-k. Sequences were obtained from lesional skin. The part of the CDR3 DNA that was read is TGTGCCAGCAGTGACCCCGGGACTGGGGGGTACTATGCT. It is translated as CASSDPGTGGYYA. The CDR3, in full, reads CASSDPGTGGYYAEQFF.